These 20 T cell receptor beta chains originate from one sample sequenced in a study of blood T cell repertoires in COVID-19. Sequencing was performed with immunoSEQ multiplex PCR; in TCRdb, only in-frame clones are kept and a portion is missing. The sample contains roughly 260,000 clones, about 88% of which appear only once. Sequencing was carried out using peripheral blood. The receptors stem from a man in his 60s who had recovered from COVID-19.

The chain combines TRBV4-1 with TRBJ1-2, with 8 bases identical to TRBD1. Germline CDR1 and CDR2: MGHRA and YSYEKL. After removal of 0 bases from V and 4 bases from J, the junction contained 7 bases not matched to a gene. This CDR3 comprises 16 residues. As DNA, the CDR3 is TGCGCCAGCAGCCAAGATAAGGCAGGGGGCTTCTATGGCTACACCTTC. Translation gives CASSQDKAGGFYGYTF.

The CDR3 here is CASSKQGGNNYGYTF. The CDR3 region has the DNA TGTGCCAGCAGCAAACAGGGGGGGAATAACTATGGCTACACCTTC. The V and J genes are TRBV7-2 and TRBJ1-2; 8 positions agree with TRBD1. With 5 bases clipped from V and 1 base from J, the junction kept 6 bases outside the gene matches. CDR3 length: 15 amino acids. CDR1 is SGHTA and CDR2 is FQGNSA in the germline V gene.

Remarks on this clone: Other nucleotide sequences from this sample produce the same CDR3. This chain joins TRBV5-1 and TRBJ1-4; 10 bases map to TRBD1. Germline trimming cut 5 bases from V and 5 bases from J; bases unmatched to any gene: 3. In germline, CDR1 is SGHRS, CDR2 YFSETQ. The CDR3 spans 14 residues. Here the CDR3 reads CASSSGQGNEKLFF. CDR3 DNA sequence: TGCGCCAGCAGTTCGGGACAGGGGAATGAAAAACTGTTTTTT.

This clone came up once. The CDR3 region is CASSPEGAGNQPQHF. CDR3 bases: TGTGCCAGCTCACCAGAAGGTGCGGGCAATCAGCCCCAGCATTTT. The chain employs TRBV18 and TRBJ1-5, with D hard to call. This CDR3 spans 15 amino acids. Trimming removed 2 bases from V and 2 bases from J, with 10 bases in between. Per germline, CDR1 KGHSH and CDR2 LQKENI. The full variable domain, its missing parts supplied by reference TRBV18 and TRBJ1-5, is NAGVMQNPRHLVRRRGQEARLRCSPMKGHSHVYWYRQLPEEGLKFMVYLQKENIIDESGMPKERFSAEFPKEGPSILRIQQVVRGDSAAYFCASSPEGAGNQPQHFGDGTRLSIL.

The chain combines TRBV5-6 with TRBJ1-6; TRBD1 might be the D (5 bases). From germline, CDR1 is SGHDT and CDR2 YYEEEE. V lost 4 bases and J 7 bases, leaving 15 bases between the germline ends. This CDR3 comprises 15 residues. The CDR3 spells CASSTPGLQNSPLHF. As DNA, the CDR3 is TGTGCCAGCAGCACACCGGGACTGCAGAATTCACCCCTCCACTTT.

This clone showed up just once. The chain links TRBV7-2 to TRBJ1-3; no definite D call. Germline-derived CDR1 and CDR2 are SGHTA and FQGNSA. There are 15 residues in the CDR3. Trimming took 4 bases from V and 10 from J, leaving 20 bases between them. The DNA for the CDR3 is TGTGCCAGCAGCTCCTCCGGGCCTGTAACGGGGACCATATATTTT. Its translation is CASSSSGPVTGTIYF.

The J gene is TRBJ2-7, the V gene TRBV7-6; TRBD1 agrees at 8 bases. Looked up from germline, CDR1 is SGHVS and CDR2 is FNYEAQ. The CDR3 length is 16 residues. J lost 2 bases, V lost 0 bases, and 6 bases had no gene match. Here the CDR3 reads CASSLASGTGTYEQYF. CDR3 coding DNA: TGTGCCAGCAGCTTAGCGAGTGGGACAGGAACCTACGAGCAGTACTTC.

The chain joins TRBV9 to TRBJ2-1; 11 nucleotides agree with TRBD2. This CDR3 has 17 amino acids. The V segment lost 0 bases and the J segment 7 bases; nucleotides outside the gene matches: 9. Per the germline V gene, CDR1 is SGDLS and CDR2 is YYNGEE. The CDR3 region is CASSVDPSGGLMNEQFF. CDR3 DNA: TGTGCCAGCAGCGTAGACCCTAGCGGGGGGCTGATGAATGAGCAGTTCTTC.

The chain combines TRBV6-2 or TRBV6-3 with TRBJ2-1, with D maybe TRBD1 (5 bases). The CDR3 runs to 15 residues. The germline V gene encodes CDR1 MNHEY and CDR2 SVGEGT. V lost 0 bases to trimming and J lost 5 bases, with 11 bases between them. The CDR3 loop is CASSYSQGWDNEQFF. In DNA form, the CDR3 reads TGTGCCAGCAGTTACTCCCAGGGTTGGGACAATGAGCAGTTCTTC.

The chain joins TRBV5-1 to TRBJ2-7, with TRBD2 matching 13 bases. With V trimmed by 0 bases and J by 2 bases, 8 bases remained unmatched. CDR3 length: 18 amino acids. Germline lookup yields CDR1 SGHRS and CDR2 YFSETQ. The CDR3 loop reads CASSLALLTSGGTYEQYF. CDR3 DNA sequence: TGCGCCAGCAGCTTGGCCCTCTTGACTAGCGGGGGGACCTACGAGCAGTACTTC.

The gene calls are TRBV5-1 and TRBJ2-7; TRBD1 matches at 9 bases. Germline V gives CDR1 SGHRS, CDR2 YFSETQ. The ends lost 5 bases at V and 6 bases at J; junction bases unmatched: 9. The CDR3 spans 14 residues. In nucleotides, the CDR3 is TGCGCCAGCAGATTTAGGACAGGGGACTCCGAGCAGTACTTC. Translated: CASRFRTGDSEQYF.

The V call is TRBV3-1 (or the pseudogene TRBV3-2), the J call TRBJ2-3; 10 bases line up with TRBD2. J gave up 5 bases and V 6 bases, and 8 bases lay outside the gene matches. Germline V gene data show CDR1 as LGHDT and CDR2 as YNNKEL (reference sequence). The CDR3 sequence is 15 residues long. The CDR3 loop reads CASRRSGGALDTQYF. For the CDR3, the DNA is TGTGCCAGCAGGAGGAGCGGGGGGGCCTTAGATACGCAGTATTTT.

This clone was counted a single time. This chain joins TRBV24-1 and TRBJ2-7; a possible D gene is TRBD1 (6 bases). The CDR3 loop spans 15 amino acids. V was clipped by 6 bases and J by 6 bases, with 20 bases between them. Germline V gene sequence: CDR1 KGHDR, CDR2 SFDVKD. The CDR3: CATSQSLTGPSEQYF. The CDR3 coding sequence is TGTGCCACCAGTCAAAGCTTAACAGGGCCCTCCGAGCAGTACTTC.

This clone has ten or more counts. The chain carries TRBV27 and TRBJ1-2; possibly TRBD1 for D (6 bases). This CDR3 is built from 15 residues. Germline assignment: CDR1 MNHEY and CDR2 SMNVEV (reference sequence). Trimming removed 5 bases at V and 6 bases at J, with 19 bases between. CDR3 coding DNA: TGTGCCAGCAGTATAACAGGGAAGGACTGGAATGGCTACACCTTC. Translation: CASSITGKDWNGYTF.

This clone was picked up a small number of times. The J gene is TRBJ1-1, the V gene TRBV14; 11 bases fit TRBD1. Germline V gives CDR1 SGHDN, CDR2 FVKESK. Losses at the gene ends were 2 bases for V and 5 bases for J; bases not matched to a gene: 13. The length of the CDR3 is 18 residues. The CDR3 is CASSQSGQGASLRTEAFF. CDR3 nucleotides: TGTGCCAGCAGCCAATCAGGACAGGGGGCCTCCTTGAGGACTGAAGCTTTCTTT.

The genes are TRBV4-1 and TRBJ2-1; 7 bases fit TRBD2. Germline values: CDR1 MGHRA, CDR2 YSYEKL. This CDR3 comprises 15 residues. V lost 1 base, J lost 7 bases, and 7 bases stayed unmatched. The CDR3 sequence: CASSQVYGGWNEQFF. The CDR3 nucleotides read TGCGCCAGCAGCCAAGTTTACGGGGGGTGGAATGAGCAGTTCTTC.

Only one count was recorded for this clone. CDR3 sequence: CASSPGQSMDTQYF. The DNA of the CDR3 is TGTGCCAGCTCACCAGGACAGTCCATGGATACGCAGTATTTT. The V call is TRBV18, the J call TRBJ2-3; the D gene is possibly TRBD1 (6 bases). The ends were cut back, 2 bases at V and 6 bases at J, with 12 bases in the middle. The CDR3 runs to 14 residues. Germline CDR1 KGHSH, CDR2 LQKENI.

This chain uses TRBV9 with TRBJ2-1; perhaps TRBD1 as D (6 bases). Trimming left V 0 bases short and J 6 bases short, with 13 bases between. The germline V gene has CDR1 SGDLS and CDR2 YYNGEE. This CDR3 is 15 amino acids long. CDR3 residues: CASSVAGVDTNEQFF. CDR3 coding DNA: TGTGCCAGCAGCGTAGCAGGGGTGGACACCAATGAGCAGTTCTTC. Using reference TRBV9 and TRBJ2-1 for the parts outside the CDR3, the full variable domain is DSGVTQTPKHLITATGQRVTLRCSPRSGDLSVYWYQQSLDQGLQFLIQYYNGEERAKGNILERFSAQQFPDLHSELNLSSLELGDSALYFCASSVAGVDTNEQFFGPGTRLTVL.

The gene calls are TRBV4-2 and TRBJ2-1; 10 nucleotides line up with TRBD2. Germline-derived CDR1 and CDR2 are LGHNA and YNFKEQ. The CDR3 contains 15 residues. Trimming removed 1 base from V and 7 bases from J; junction bases left unmatched: 4. The CDR3 loop reads CASSQGSSGGNEQFF. In nucleotides, the CDR3 is TGTGCCAGCAGCCAAGGGTCTAGCGGGGGAAATGAGCAGTTCTTC.

The rearrangement joins TRBV12-3 or TRBV12-4 to TRBJ2-7; a weak D match, TRBD1 (6 bases). The CDR3 runs 12 residues. Trimming left V 6 bases short and J 3 bases short, with 9 bases between. The CDR3: CASRGTSYEQYF. Written as DNA, the CDR3 is TGTGCCAGCAGGGGGACAAGCTACGAGCAGTACTTC.